A single sample is the source of the 10 T cell receptor beta chains below, sequenced in a study of T cell changes during pregnancy in multiple sclerosis (dated by TCRdb to about 2019). The method was the immunoSEQ multiplex PCR assay. Held by TCRdb, this immuneACCESS table contains in-frame sequences only and omits some clones. Under half of the omission traces to an unresolved V gene where checked; the cause of the rest is unknown. For this sample there are 72,000 or so clones; 93% appear just once. Under 3% of the sample rests with the top ten. The sample in question was peripheral blood, obtained in the second trimester of pregnancy. These receptors all come from a female donor with multiple sclerosis, enrolled in a pregnancy study.

V gene TRBV5-4 combines with J gene TRBJ1-2; the match to TRBD1 covers 9 bases. V shed 4 bases and J 2 bases; nucleotides not matched to a gene: 6. This CDR3 comprises 15 residues. Per the germline V gene, CDR1 is SGHNT and CDR2 is YYREEE (reference sequence). CDR3 bases: TGTGCCAGCAGCCAGAGGGACAGGGCGAACTATGGCTACACCTTC. It translates to CASSQRDRANYGYTF.

The rearrangement links TRBV5-1 to TRBJ2-7; no clear D gene. In germline, CDR1 is SGHRS, CDR2 YFSETQ. There are 14 residues in the CDR3. V dropped 4 bases and J dropped 6 bases, with 17 bases sitting between them. CDR3 in DNA: TGCGCCAGCAGCCCGAGGTCGGGTGCGAGCGAGCAGTACTTC. Protein sequence: CASSPRSGASEQYF.

The V and J genes are TRBV7-9 and TRBJ2-1, with 11 bases fitting TRBD1. CDR1 and CDR2 from the germline V gene are SEHNR and FQNEAQ (reference sequence). V was pared by 2 bases and J by 7 bases, with 1 base of the junction left unmatched. The CDR3 contains 14 residues. CDR3 nucleotides: TGTGCCAGCAGCTTATGGGACAGGGGGAATGAGCAGTTCTTC. Amino acid sequence: CASSLWDRGNEQFF. Full variable domain (missing parts from reference TRBV7-9 and TRBJ2-1): DTGVSQNPRHKITKRGQNVTFRCDPISEHNRLYWYRQTLGQGPEFLTYFQNEAQLEKSRLLSDRFSAERPKGSFSTLEIQRTEQGDSAMYLCASSLWDRGNEQFFGPGTRLTVL.

The chain recombines TRBV2 with TRBJ2-7; 8 nucleotides match TRBD1. J lost 3 bases, V lost 8 bases, and 3 bases had no gene match. This CDR3 spans 12 amino acids. Germline assignment: CDR1 SNHLY and CDR2 FYNNEI. The CDR3 DNA follows: TGTGCCAGCGGGGGACAGGACTACGAGCAGTACTTC. Translating gives CASGGQDYEQYF.

The chain couples TRBV2 to TRBJ2-3, with 11 bases aligning to TRBD2. In germline, CDR1 is SNHLY, CDR2 FYNNEI. V lost 7 bases, J lost 3 bases, and 6 bases stayed unmatched. This CDR3 has 15 residues. The CDR3 bases are TGTGCCAGCACTCCGACTAGCGGGACGACAGATACGCAGTATTTT. Protein product: CASTPTSGTTDTQYF.

This chain links TRBV4-1 with TRBJ2-2, with D unclear. From germline, CDR1 is MGHRA and CDR2 YSYEKL. With 2 bases removed from V and 4 bases from J, the gap between germline ends came to 8 bases. The CDR3 loop spans 14 amino acids. The CDR3 protein is CASSQPRSTGELFF. CDR3 nucleotide sequence: TGCGCCAGCAGCCAACCCAGGTCCACCGGGGAGCTGTTTTTT.

V gene TRBV5-6 combines with J gene TRBJ1-2, with a weak D call TRBD1 (6 bases). Germline V gives CDR1 SGHDT, CDR2 YYEEEE. Trimming cost V 2 bases and J 9 bases, with 11 bases left between them. This CDR3 comprises 12 residues. In nucleotides, the CDR3 is TGTGCCAGCAGCTTATTGACAGGCCGCTACACCTTC. Translating gives CASSLLTGRYTF. Filled out from reference TRBV5-6 and TRBJ1-2, the complete variable domain reads DAGVTQSPTHLIKTRGQQVTLRCSPKSGHDTVSWYQQALGQGPQFIFQYYEEEERQRGNFPDRFSGHQFPNYSSELNVNALLLGDSALYLCASSLLTGRYTFGSGTRLTVV.

The genes are TRBV5-1 and TRBJ2-1; tentatively, D is TRBD2 (5 bases). Germline lookup yields CDR1 SGHRS and CDR2 YFSETQ. Trimming removed 0 bases at V and 15 bases at J, with 10 bases between. The CDR3 is 11 residues long. CDR3 sequence: CASSLAASWFF. In DNA, the CDR3 is TGCGCCAGCAGCTTGGCTGCTAGCTGGTTCTTC.

The J gene is TRBJ2-5, the V gene TRBV28; unclear D gene. Germline-derived CDR1 and CDR2 are MDHEN and SYDVKM. The V and J ends lost 4 bases and 7 bases respectively, with 4 bases between them. The CDR3 runs to 10 residues. The CDR3 spells CASSYGTQYF. CDR3 DNA: TGTGCCAGCAGTTACGGGACCCAGTACTTC.

The chain recombines TRBV9 with TRBJ2-7; no clear D. Trimming took 2 bases from V and 3 from J, leaving 3 bases between them. Germline CDR1 and CDR2: SGDLS and YYNGEE. The CDR3 is 11 residues long. CDR3 coding DNA: TGTGCCAGCAGCGTCCGCTACGAGCAGTACTTC. Protein product: CASSVRYEQYF.